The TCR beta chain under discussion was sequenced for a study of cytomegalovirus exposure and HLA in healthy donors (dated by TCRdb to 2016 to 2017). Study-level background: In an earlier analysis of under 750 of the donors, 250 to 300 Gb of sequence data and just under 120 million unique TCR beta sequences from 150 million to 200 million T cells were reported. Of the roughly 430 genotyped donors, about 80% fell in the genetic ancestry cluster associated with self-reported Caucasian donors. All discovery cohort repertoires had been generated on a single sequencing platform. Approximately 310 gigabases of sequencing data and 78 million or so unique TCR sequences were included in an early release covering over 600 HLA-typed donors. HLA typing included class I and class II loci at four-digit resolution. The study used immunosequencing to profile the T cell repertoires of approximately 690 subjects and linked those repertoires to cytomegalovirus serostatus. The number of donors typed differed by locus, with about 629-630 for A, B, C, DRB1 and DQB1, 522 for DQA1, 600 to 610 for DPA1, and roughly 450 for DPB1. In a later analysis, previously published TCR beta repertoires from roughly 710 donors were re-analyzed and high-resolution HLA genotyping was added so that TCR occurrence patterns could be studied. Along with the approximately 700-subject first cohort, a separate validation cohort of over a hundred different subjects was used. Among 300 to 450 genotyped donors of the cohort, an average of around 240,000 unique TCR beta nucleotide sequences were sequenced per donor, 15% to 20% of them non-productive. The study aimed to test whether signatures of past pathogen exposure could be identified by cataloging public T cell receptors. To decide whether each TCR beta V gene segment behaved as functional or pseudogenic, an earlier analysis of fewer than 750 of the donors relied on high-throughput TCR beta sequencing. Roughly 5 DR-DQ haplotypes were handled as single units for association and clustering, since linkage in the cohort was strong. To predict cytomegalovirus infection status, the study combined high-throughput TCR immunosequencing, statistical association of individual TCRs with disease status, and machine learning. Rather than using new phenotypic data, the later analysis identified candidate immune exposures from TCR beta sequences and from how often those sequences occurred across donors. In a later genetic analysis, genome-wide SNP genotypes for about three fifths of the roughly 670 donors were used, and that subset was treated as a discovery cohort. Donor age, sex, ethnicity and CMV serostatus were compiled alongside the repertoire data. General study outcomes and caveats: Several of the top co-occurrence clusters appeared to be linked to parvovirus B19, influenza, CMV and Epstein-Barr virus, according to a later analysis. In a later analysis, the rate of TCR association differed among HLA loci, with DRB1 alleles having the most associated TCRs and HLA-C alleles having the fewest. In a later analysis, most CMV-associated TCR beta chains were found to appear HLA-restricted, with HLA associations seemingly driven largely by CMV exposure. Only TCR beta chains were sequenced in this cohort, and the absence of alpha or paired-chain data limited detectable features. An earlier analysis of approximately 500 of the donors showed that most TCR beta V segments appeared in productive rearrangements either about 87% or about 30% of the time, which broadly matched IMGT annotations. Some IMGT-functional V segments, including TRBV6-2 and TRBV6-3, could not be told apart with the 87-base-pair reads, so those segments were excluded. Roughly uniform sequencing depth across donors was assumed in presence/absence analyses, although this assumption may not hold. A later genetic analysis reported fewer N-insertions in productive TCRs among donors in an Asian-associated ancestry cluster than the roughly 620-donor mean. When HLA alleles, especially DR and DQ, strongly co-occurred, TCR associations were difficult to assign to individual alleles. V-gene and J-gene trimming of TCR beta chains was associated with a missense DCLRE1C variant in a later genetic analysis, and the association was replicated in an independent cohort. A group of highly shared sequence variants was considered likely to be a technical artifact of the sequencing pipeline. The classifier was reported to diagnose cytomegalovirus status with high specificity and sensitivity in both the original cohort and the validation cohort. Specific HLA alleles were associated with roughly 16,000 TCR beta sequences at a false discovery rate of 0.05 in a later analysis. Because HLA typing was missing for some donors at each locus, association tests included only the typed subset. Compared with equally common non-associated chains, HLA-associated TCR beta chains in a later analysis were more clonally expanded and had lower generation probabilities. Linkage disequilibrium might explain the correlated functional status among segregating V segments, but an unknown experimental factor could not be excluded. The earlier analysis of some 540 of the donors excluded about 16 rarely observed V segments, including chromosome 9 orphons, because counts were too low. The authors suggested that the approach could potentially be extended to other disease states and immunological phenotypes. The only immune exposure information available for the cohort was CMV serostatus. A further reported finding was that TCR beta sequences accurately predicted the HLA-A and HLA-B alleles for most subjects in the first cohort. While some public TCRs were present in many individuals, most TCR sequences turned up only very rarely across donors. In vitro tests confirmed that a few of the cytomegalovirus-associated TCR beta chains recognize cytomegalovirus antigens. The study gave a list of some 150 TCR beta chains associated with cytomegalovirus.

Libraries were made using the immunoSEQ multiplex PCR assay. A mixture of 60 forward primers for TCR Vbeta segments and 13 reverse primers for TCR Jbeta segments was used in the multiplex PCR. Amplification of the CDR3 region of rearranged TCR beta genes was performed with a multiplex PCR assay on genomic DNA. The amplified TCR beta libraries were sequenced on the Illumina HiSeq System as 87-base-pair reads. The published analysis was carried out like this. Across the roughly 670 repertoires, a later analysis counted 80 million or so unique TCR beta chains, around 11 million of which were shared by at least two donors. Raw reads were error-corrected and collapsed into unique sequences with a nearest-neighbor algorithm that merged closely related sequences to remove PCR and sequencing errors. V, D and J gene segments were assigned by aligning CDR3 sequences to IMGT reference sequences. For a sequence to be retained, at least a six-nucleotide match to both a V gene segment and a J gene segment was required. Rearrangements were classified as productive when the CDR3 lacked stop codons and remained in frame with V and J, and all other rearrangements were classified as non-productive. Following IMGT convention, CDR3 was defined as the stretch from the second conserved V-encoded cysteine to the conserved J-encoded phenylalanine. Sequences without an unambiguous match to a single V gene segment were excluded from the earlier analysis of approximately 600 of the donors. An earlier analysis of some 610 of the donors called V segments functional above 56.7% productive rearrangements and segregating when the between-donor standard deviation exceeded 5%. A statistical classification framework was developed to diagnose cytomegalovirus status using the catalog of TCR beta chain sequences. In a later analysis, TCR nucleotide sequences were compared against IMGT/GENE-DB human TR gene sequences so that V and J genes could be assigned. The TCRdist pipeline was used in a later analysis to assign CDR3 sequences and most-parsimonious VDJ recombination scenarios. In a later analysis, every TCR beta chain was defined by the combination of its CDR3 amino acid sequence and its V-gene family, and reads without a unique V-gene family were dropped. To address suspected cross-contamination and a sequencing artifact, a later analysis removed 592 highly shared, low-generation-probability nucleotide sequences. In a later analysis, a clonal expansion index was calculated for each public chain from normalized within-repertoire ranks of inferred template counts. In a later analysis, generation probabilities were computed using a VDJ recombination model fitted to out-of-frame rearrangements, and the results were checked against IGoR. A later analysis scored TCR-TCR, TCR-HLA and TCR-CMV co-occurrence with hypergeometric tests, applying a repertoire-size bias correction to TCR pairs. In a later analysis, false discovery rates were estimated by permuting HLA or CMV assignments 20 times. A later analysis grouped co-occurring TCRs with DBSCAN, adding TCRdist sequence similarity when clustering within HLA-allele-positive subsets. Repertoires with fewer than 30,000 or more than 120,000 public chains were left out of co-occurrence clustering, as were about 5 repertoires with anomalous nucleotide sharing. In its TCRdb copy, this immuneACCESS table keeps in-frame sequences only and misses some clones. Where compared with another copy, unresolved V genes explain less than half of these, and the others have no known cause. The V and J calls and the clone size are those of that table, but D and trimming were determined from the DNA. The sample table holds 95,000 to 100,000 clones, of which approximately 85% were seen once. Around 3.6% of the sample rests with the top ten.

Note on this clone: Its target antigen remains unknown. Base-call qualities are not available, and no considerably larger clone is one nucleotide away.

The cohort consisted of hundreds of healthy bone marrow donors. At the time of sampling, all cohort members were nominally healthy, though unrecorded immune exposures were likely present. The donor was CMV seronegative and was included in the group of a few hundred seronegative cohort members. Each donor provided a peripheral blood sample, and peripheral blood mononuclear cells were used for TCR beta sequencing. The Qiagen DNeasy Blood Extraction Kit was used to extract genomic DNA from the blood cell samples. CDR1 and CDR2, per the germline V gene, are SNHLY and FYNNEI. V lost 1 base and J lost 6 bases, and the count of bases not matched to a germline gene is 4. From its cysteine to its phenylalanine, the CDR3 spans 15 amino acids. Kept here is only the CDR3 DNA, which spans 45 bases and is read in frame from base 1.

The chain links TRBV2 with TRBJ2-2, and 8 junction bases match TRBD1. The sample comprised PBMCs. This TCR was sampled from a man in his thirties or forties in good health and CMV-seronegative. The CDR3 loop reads CASSEGTGTAGELFF. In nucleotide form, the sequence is TGTGCCAGCAGTGAAGGGACAGGGACCGCCGGGGAGCTGTTTTTT.